This TCR beta chain was recovered during a study of shared clonotypes between healthy human individuals. The assay ran at deep level. Repertoires were generated with immunoSEQ multiplex PCR, while TCRdb's copy carries only in-frame clones and drops some. Found here are about 2.5 million clones, just under 95% of them singletons; the top ten hold 0.37%. Trimming at V came to 1 base and at J to 4 bases, leaving 6 bases not matched to a gene. Germline V gene lookup returns CDR1 LNHDA and CDR2 SQIVND (reference sequence). The CDR3 loop spans 16 amino acids. V gene TRBV19 combines with J gene TRBJ2-7, with TRBD2 matching 11 bases. This receptor was obtained from a man between 18 and 29 years old in good health. Some clones in this sample may be carry-over from other donors' samples. The sequenced sample was naive CD4+ T cells from PBMCs. This sample's subset: CD45RA+ positively selected. The CDR3 region has the DNA TGTGCCAGTAGTATAGTGAGGGGGACTAGCGGTTACGAGCAGTACTTC. It translates to CASSIVRGTSGYEQYF.